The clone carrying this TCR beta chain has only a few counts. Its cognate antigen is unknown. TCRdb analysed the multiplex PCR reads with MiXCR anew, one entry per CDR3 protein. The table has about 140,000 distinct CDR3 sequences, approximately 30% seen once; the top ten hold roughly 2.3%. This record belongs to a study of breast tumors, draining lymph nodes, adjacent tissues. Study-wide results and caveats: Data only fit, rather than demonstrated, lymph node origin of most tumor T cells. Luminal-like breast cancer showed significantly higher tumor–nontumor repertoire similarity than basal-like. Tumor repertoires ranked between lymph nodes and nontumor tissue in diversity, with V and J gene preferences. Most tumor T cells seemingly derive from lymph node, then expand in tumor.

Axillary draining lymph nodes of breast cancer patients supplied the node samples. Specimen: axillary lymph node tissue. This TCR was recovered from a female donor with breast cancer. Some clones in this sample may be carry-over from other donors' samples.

For the CDR3, the DNA is TGCAGTGCTACAGGGAGCAATCAGTCCCCGCATTTT. It translates to CSATGSNQSPHF. This chain uses TRBV20-1 with TRBJ1-5, with a possible D match to TRBD1 (5 bases). Germline V gene lookup returns CDR1 DFQATT and CDR2 SNEGSKA (reference sequence). The CDR3 has 12 residues. V was trimmed by 4 bases and J by 15 bases, leaving 19 bases between them.